Listed below are T cell receptor beta chains from one sample, sequenced in a study of shared clonotypes between healthy human individuals. Repertoires were generated with immunoSEQ multiplex PCR, while TCRdb's copy carries only in-frame clones and drops some. The sample shows roughly 720,000 clones, about nine tenths of them seen only once. The sample was memory CD8+ T cells from PBMCs. All receptors derive from a man younger than 30 in good health. Some clones in this sample may be carry-over from other donors' samples. Each CDR3 is given with its conserved first and last residue. A D gene is named only where the DNA matches it firmly. Some rows mark clone size as missing; the rest say once, few, many or name a class of expanded clone.

clone size	J gene	V gene	D gene	CDR3 DNA	CDR3 protein
.	TRBJ2-1	TRBV9	.	TGTGCCAGCAGCCCTGCCAGCGGTAGCTCCTACAATGAGCAGTTCTTC	CASSPASGSSYNEQFF
.	TRBJ2-7	TRBV7-8	.	TGTGCCAGCAGCCACACAGCCTACTACGAGCAGTACTTC	CASSHTAYYEQYF
.	TRBJ1-5	TRBV2	.	TGTGCCAGCAGTGATGAGAGAACCCTGGATTTT	CASSDERTLDF
once	TRBJ2-7	TRBV10-3	TRBD1	TGTGCCATCAGTGAGGGGACAGGGATGAGTTACGAGCAGTACTTC	CAISEGTGMSYEQYF
.	TRBJ2-1	TRBV2	TRBD2	TGTGCCAGCAGCGTTGGACTAGCGGTCTACAATGAGCAGTTCTTC	CASSVGLAVYNEQFF
.	TRBJ2-3	TRBV28	.	TGTGCCAGCAGTTTTCCCGGTTCAGGGGCGGATATGACAGATACGCAGTATTTT	CASSFPGSGADMTDTQYF
.	TRBJ1-3	TRBV9	.	TGTGCCAGCAGCCACCCACGTGGTGCCGTGAGCTCTGGAAACACCATATATTTT	CASSHPRGAVSSGNTIYF
.	TRBJ2-7	TRBV30	.	TGTGCCTGGACTACCCGGGACAAGTACGAGCAGTACTTC	CAWTTRDKYEQYF
.	TRBJ2-1	TRBV27	TRBD1	TGTGCCAGCGTGGGGGCGGGACAGGGGGCTTTCAAGCAGTTCTTC	CASVGAGQGAFKQFF
.	TRBJ1-1	TRBV27	.	TGTGCCAGCAGTTACTCTCGGGGAGGGAACACTGAAGCTTTCTTT	CASSYSRGGNTEAFF
once	TRBJ1-1	TRBV5-1	.	TGCGCCAGCAGCTTGTTCCGAAGGGGGGCTGGCACTGAAGCTTTCTTT	CASSLFRRGAGTEAFF
once	TRBJ2-1	TRBV19	TRBD2	TGTGCCAGTAGTACACGGACTAGCGGGCCCTACAATGAGCAGTTCTTC	CASSTRTSGPYNEQFF
.	TRBJ2-1	TRBV7-8	.	TGTGCCAGCAGCTTAGAATTGGCTAGTGGGGGTAATGAGCAGTTCTTC	CASSLELASGGNEQFF
many	TRBJ1-4	TRBV9	TRBD1	TGTGCCAGCAGCGGGACAGGGAATAATGAAAAACTGTTTTTT	CASSGTGNNEKLFF
.	TRBJ1-1	TRBV11-2	TRBD1	TGTGCCAGCAGCCCCCGGGACAGGGAACTCTCTGAAGCTTTCTTT	CASSPRDRELSEAFF
.	TRBJ1-1	TRBV4-1	.	TGCGCCAGCAGCCGCAGGAAGAACACTGAAGCTTTCTTT	CASSRRKNTEAFF
.	TRBJ2-7	TRBV7-2	TRBD2	TGTGCCAGCAGCTTAACGGGGGGTCGTAGCGAGCAGTACTTC	CASSLTGGRSEQYF
.	TRBJ2-3	TRBV28	.	TGTGCCAGCAGTTTGCTAGCTTCCCTCGCCGGAGATACGCAGTATTTT	CASSLLASLAGDTQYF
.	TRBJ2-1	TRBV6-1	.	TGTGCCAGCAGTGTACTAGCCTGGATTAGCGATGAGCAGTTCTTC	CASSVLAWISDEQFF
.	TRBJ2-3	TRBV7-9	.	TGTGCCAGCAGCTTAAGATTCTTGAAAGATACGCAGTATTTT	CASSLRFLKDTQYF
.	TRBJ1-2	TRBV18	.	TGTGCCAGCTCACCACCGCGGGTGGGAGATGGCTACACCTTC	CASSPPRVGDGYTF
.	TRBJ2-7	TRBV19	.	TGTGCCAGTAGTCCTCCTTCCGACGTACCCAGGGAGCAGTACTTC	CASSPPSDVPREQYF
.	TRBJ2-7	TRBV27	.	TGTGCCAGCGGGACTCGTGACAGTTACGAGCAGTACTTC	CASGTRDSYEQYF
.	TRBJ1-2	TRBV11-2	.	TGTGCCAGCAGCTCAGGATCCTATGGCTACACCTTC	CASSSGSYGYTF
.	TRBJ2-7	TRBV5-1	TRBD1	TGCGCCAGCAAAGGGACAGGGTCCCCCTACGAGCAGTACTTC	CASKGTGSPYEQYF
.	TRBJ1-2	TRBV13	.	TGTGCCAGCAGCATAGGGTTCTATGGCTACACCTTC	CASSIGFYGYTF
.	TRBJ2-1	TRBV28	TRBD2	TGTGCCAGCAGTTTTGGGTCCAGCGGGAGAAATGAGCAGTTCTTC	CASSFGSSGRNEQFF
.	TRBJ2-5	TRBV9	TRBD2	TGTGCCAGCAGCGTGAGCGGCGGGGGGACGGAGACCCAGTACTTC	CASSVSGGGTETQYF
.	TRBJ2-1	TRBV7-2	TRBD2	TGTGCCAGCAGTCTTATGGCTAGCGGCCGAGACAATGAGCAGTTCTTC	CASSLMASGRDNEQFF